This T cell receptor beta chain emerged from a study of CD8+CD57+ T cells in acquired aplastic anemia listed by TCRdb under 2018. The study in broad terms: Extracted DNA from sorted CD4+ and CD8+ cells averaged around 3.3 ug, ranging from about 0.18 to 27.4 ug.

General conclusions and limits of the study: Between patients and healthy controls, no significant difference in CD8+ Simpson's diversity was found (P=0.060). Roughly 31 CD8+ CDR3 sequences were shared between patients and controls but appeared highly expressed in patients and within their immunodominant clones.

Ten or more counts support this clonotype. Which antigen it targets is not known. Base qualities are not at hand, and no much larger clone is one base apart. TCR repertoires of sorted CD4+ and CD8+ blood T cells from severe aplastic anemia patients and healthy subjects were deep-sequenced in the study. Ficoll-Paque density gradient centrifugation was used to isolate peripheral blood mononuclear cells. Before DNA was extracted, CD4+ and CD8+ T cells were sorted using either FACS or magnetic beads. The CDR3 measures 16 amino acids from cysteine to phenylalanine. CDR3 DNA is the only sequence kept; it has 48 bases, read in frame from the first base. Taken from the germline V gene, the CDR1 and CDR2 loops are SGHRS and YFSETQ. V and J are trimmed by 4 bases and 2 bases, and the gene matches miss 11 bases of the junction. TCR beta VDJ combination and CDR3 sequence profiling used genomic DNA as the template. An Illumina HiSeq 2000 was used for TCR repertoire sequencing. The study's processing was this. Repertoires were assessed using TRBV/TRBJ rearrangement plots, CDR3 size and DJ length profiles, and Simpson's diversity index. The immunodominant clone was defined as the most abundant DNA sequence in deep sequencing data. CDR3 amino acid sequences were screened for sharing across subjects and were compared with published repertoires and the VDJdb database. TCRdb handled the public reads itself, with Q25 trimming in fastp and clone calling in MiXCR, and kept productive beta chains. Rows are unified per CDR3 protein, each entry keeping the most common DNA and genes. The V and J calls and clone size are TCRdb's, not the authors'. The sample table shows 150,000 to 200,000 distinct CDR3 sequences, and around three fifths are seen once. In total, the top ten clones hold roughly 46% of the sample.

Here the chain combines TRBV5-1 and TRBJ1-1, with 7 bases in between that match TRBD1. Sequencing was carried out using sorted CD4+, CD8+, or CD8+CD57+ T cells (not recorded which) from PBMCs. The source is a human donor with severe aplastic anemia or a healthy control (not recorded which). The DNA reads TGCGCCAGCAGCCAATCTCTGGGACAGCATAACACTGAAGCTTTCTTT. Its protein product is CASSQSLGQHNTEAFF.